This T cell receptor (beta chain) was retrieved from a study of control samples from healthy donors and cancer patients. The repertoire was sequenced with immunoSEQ multiplex PCR; TCRdb's copy has only in-frame clones and lacks some. The table records about 190,000 clones, roughly 93% of them present only once. This sequence originates from a man aged 18 to 35 in good health. Sequencing was done on a sample of blood.

The CDR3 coding sequence is TGTGCCAGCAGCTTAGGACGCAGTTCGAACACTGAAGCTTTCTTT. Protein sequence: CASSLGRSSNTEAFF. The chain has TRBV7-9 and TRBJ1-1; D call uncertain. Trimming removed 1 base from V and 1 base from J, with 10 bases in between. Per the germline V gene, CDR1 is SEHNR and CDR2 is FQNEAQ (reference sequence). The CDR3 spans 15 residues.